This passage covers 28 T cell receptor beta chains from one sample sequenced in a study of cytomegalovirus exposure and HLA in healthy donors. Primers included in the PCR were 60 Vbeta and 13 Jbeta primers. Clones were read by immunoSEQ multiplex PCR, and TCRdb kept only the in-frame ones, dropping some. The sample includes approximately 150,000 clones, about 84% seen only once; the top ten take around 5%. The specimen was PBMCs. The receptors shown here come from a man younger than 35 in good health and CMV-seronegative.

This clone is a singleton in its sample. The chain is built from TRBV19 and TRBJ1-1; maybe TRBD1 (6 bases). V lost 6 bases to trimming and J lost 4 bases, with 12 bases between them. The germline V gene encodes CDR1 LNHDA and CDR2 SQIVND (reference sequence). This CDR3 is built from 13 residues. CDR3 region: CASRKQGFTEAFF. The DNA of the CDR3 is TGTGCCAGTAGGAAACAGGGATTCACTGAAGCTTTCTTT.

The V call is TRBV19, the J call TRBJ1-2; D not certain. Between the trimmed V and J ends, which lost 6 bases and 5 bases, there was a span of 22 bases. Germline CDR1 and CDR2: LNHDA and SQIVND (reference sequence). CDR3 length: 16 amino acids. CDR3 sequence reads: CASRLGDGGSTYGYTF. The DNA for the CDR3 is TGTGCCAGTAGATTAGGCGACGGAGGATCGACGTATGGCTACACCTTC.

V and J are TRBV29-1 and TRBJ2-5; TRBD2 aligns across 8 bases. The CDR3 covers 15 residues. The germline gives CDR1 SQVTM, CDR2 ANQGSEA. V shed 3 bases and J 10 bases; nucleotides not matched to a gene: 16. This CDR3 reads CSVEAPGLAGRGQYF. The CDR3 coding sequence is TGCAGCGTTGAGGCGCCTGGACTAGCCGGGAGGGGCCAGTACTTC.

To note about this clone: Distinct nucleotide sequences in the sample also encode this CDR3. V usage is TRBV5-6 and J usage is TRBJ1-1; TRBD1 matches 7 bases. V dropped 1 base and J dropped 4; count of bases not matched to a gene: 4. The CDR3 is made up of 14 amino acids. From germline, CDR1 is SGHDT and CDR2 YYEEEE. CDR3 region: CASSLRGLGTEAFF. The CDR3 DNA sequence: TGTGCCAGCAGCTTGAGGGGGCTTGGCACTGAAGCTTTCTTT.

The V gene is TRBV7-9, the J gene TRBJ2-1, with TRBD2 identical over 10 bases. After removal of 6 bases from V and 4 bases from J, the junction contained 6 bases not matched to a gene. There are 15 residues in the CDR3. CDR1 is SEHNR and CDR2 is FQNEAQ in the germline V gene (reference sequence). The CDR3 DNA sequence: TGTGCCAGCAGTCCAGGGACTAGCGTTTACAATGAGCAGTTCTTC. It specifies CASSPGTSVYNEQFF.

The chain employs TRBV27 and TRBJ2-1; no clear D. The CDR3 runs 16 residues. Germline CDR1 reads MNHEY; CDR2 reads SMNVEV (reference sequence). V shed 7 bases and J shed 8 bases, with 24 bases lying between them. The CDR3 coding sequence is TGTGCCAGCACCCACCTCTCGCTAGTAGGTCTTGATGAGCAGTTCTTC. Encoded protein: CASTHLSLVGLDEQFF.

This clone has only a few counts. The chain has TRBV4-1 and TRBJ1-1, with 7 bases that match TRBD1. The CDR3 consists of 14 residues. V dropped 4 bases and J dropped 1; count of bases not matched to a gene: 3. Germline CDR1 is MGHRA and CDR2 is YSYEKL. CDR3 region: CASSLRTGNTEAFF. For the CDR3, the DNA is TGCGCCAGCAGCCTGAGGACAGGGAACACTGAAGCTTTCTTT.

The V gene is TRBV29-1, the J gene TRBJ1-2, with 8 bases identical to TRBD1. This CDR3 has 14 residues. Unmatched junction bases numbered 5, after V lost 4 bases and J lost 1 base. Germline assignment: CDR1 SQVTM and CDR2 ANQGSEA. The CDR3 bases are TGCAGCGTTGGACAGGGGACACTTAACTATGGCTACACCTTC. This encodes CSVGQGTLNYGYTF. Variable domain in full (rest from reference TRBV29-1 and TRBJ1-2): SAVISQKPSRDICQRGTSLTIQCQVDSQVTMMFWYRQQPGQSLTLIATANQGSEATYESGFVIDKFPISRPNLTFSTLTVSNMSPEDSSIYLCSVGQGTLNYGYTFGSGTRLTVV.

This chain links TRBV28 with TRBJ2-7, with 9 nucleotides matching TRBD2. The CDR3 is 14 residues long. CDR1 and CDR2 (germline): MDHEN, SYDVKM. V gave up 8 bases and J gave up 4 bases; unmatched junction bases: 9. CDR3 sequence (DNA): TGTGCCAGCGCTGACCTAGCGGGACTGTACGAGCAGTACTTC. Protein: CASADLAGLYEQYF.

This chain connects TRBV18 to TRBJ1-1, with TRBD1 identical over 12 bases. Germline V gene sequence: CDR1 KGHSH, CDR2 LQKENI. Trimming removed 2 bases from V and 4 bases from J; junction bases left unmatched: 5. This CDR3 is built from 16 residues. The CDR3 DNA sequence: TGTGCCAGCTCACCAGCCGGGACAGGGGGCCTCACTGAAGCTTTCTTT. Amino acids: CASSPAGTGGLTEAFF.

The gene calls are TRBV18 and TRBJ2-7, with 7 bases matching TRBD2. The CDR3 runs to 13 residues. Germline-derived CDR1 and CDR2 are KGHSH and LQKENI. Trimming took 8 bases from V and 3 from J; bases not matched to a gene: 7. This CDR3 reads CASGGDLLYEQYF. CDR3 sequence (DNA): TGTGCCAGCGGGGGGGATTTACTCTACGAGCAGTACTTC.

The chain joins TRBV6-1 to TRBJ1-2; 8 nucleotides align to TRBD1. Germline-derived CDR1 and CDR2 are MNHNS and SASEGT. The CDR3 loop spans 14 amino acids. The ends lost 4 bases at V and 3 bases at J; junction bases unmatched: 4. CDR3 region: CASSVETGDYGYTF. In DNA form, the CDR3 reads TGTGCCAGCAGTGTAGAGACAGGGGACTATGGCTACACCTTC.

The genes are TRBV6-5 and TRBJ1-2, with 7 bases aligning to TRBD1. The CDR3 runs 14 residues. V lost 0 bases and J lost 8; bases outside the gene matches: 6. In germline, CDR1 is MNHEY, CDR2 SVGAGI. The CDR3 loop reads CASSYSKGGWGYTF. DNA for the CDR3: TGTGCCAGCAGTTACTCGAAAGGGGGCTGGGGCTACACCTTC.

This chain joins TRBV19 and TRBJ1-1; D not resolved. The germline CDR1 and CDR2 sequences are LNHDA and SQIVND (reference sequence). The CDR3 is 14 residues long. Trimming stripped 3 bases from V and 0 bases from J, with 8 bases between. DNA of the CDR3: TGTGCCAGTAGTATCACGGTTATGAACACTGAAGCTTTCTTT. Its translation: CASSITVMNTEAFF.

The CDR3 DNA sequence: TGTGCCAGCTCACTCGGGACTAGCGGGGGGACAGGGAGCGAGCAGTACTTC. As protein: CASSLGTSGGTGSEQYF. V usage is TRBV18 and J usage is TRBJ2-7; 15 bases match TRBD2. This CDR3 is built from 17 residues. Trimming cost V 4 bases and J 6 bases; bases outside gene matches: 10. Germline V gene sequence: CDR1 KGHSH, CDR2 LQKENI.

CDR3 DNA sequence: TGCGCCAGCAGCTTGGGGGGCAGGGTGACGAACACTGAAGCTTTCTTT. It encodes CASSLGGRVTNTEAFF. The V call is TRBV5-1, the J call TRBJ1-1; tentatively, D is TRBD1 (5 bases). In germline, CDR1 is SGHRS, CDR2 YFSETQ. The V gene lost 0 bases and the J gene lost 1 base, with 13 bases spanning the gap. CDR3 length: 16 residues.

V gene TRBV2 combines with J gene TRBJ2-6; 9 positions match TRBD1. CDR1 and CDR2 (germline): SNHLY, FYNNEI. The CDR3 extends over 20 amino acids. Trimming at V came to 7 bases and at J to 2 bases, leaving 18 bases not matched to a gene. CDR3: CASKASHRDRDNPGANVLTF. CDR3 coding DNA: TGTGCCAGCAAAGCTTCCCATCGGGACAGGGACAACCCTGGGGCCAACGTCCTGACTTTC.

The chain employs TRBV19 and TRBJ1-1, with TRBD1 matching 9 bases. Germline lookup yields CDR1 LNHDA and CDR2 SQIVND (reference sequence). V shed 5 bases, J shed 0 bases, and the junction held 4 bases outside the gene matches. The CDR3 contains 15 residues. The CDR3 loop reads CASSVGQGMNTEAFF. The CDR3 DNA follows: TGTGCCAGTAGTGTTGGACAGGGGATGAACACTGAAGCTTTCTTT.

The V and J genes are TRBV6-6 and TRBJ2-5, with 7 bases aligning to TRBD2. Losses at the gene ends were 11 bases for V and 0 bases for J; bases not matched to a gene: 3. This CDR3 contains 12 residues. CDR1 is MNHNY, CDR2 SVGAGI, per germline (reference sequence). The CDR3 region is CAAGVYQETQYF. Written as DNA, the CDR3 is TGTGCCGCGGGGGTGTACCAAGAGACCCAGTACTTC.

The rearrangement links TRBV2 to TRBJ2-1; D call uncertain. This CDR3 region has 12 residues. The germline CDR1 and CDR2 sequences are SNHLY and FYNNEI. Trimming removed 10 bases at V and 2 bases at J, with 9 bases between. The CDR3 nucleotides are TGTGCCACTCGGTCGCCCTACAATGAGCAGTTCTTC. Translated: CATRSPYNEQFF.

This chain links TRBV7-2 with TRBJ2-2, with TRBD1 identical over 8 bases. V was clipped by 5 bases and J by 4 bases; unmatched bases: 3. CDR1 SGHTA and CDR2 FQGNSA come from the germline V gene. The length of the CDR3 is 14 residues. CDR3 DNA: TGTGCCAGCAGCCCAGACAGGGGCACCGGGGAGCTGTTTTTT. As protein: CASSPDRGTGELFF.

The chain couples TRBV5-5 to TRBJ1-2; 9 positions agree with TRBD1. The germline CDR1 and CDR2 sequences are SGHKS and YYEKEE (reference sequence). This CDR3 is 12 amino acids long. V trimming: 1 base; J trimming: 10 bases; junction bases outside the gene matches: 2. CDR3 loop: CASSLQQGAYTF. The CDR3 DNA is TGTGCCAGCAGCTTGCAACAGGGGGCCTACACCTTC.

In this sample, this clone turned up a few times. This chain uses TRBV7-9 with TRBJ1-5, with TRBD1 as a possible D gene (5 bases). The CDR3 length is 16 residues. The V end lost 1 base, the J end lost 3 bases, and 13 bases lay between the germline ends. Germline V gene sequence: CDR1 SEHNR, CDR2 FQNEAQ (reference sequence). The CDR3 protein is CASSLVTAENNQPQHF. The CDR3 DNA follows: TGTGCCAGCAGCTTAGTGACAGCCGAGAACAATCAGCCCCAGCATTTT.

This rearrangement joins TRBV18 to TRBJ1-5; tentatively, D is TRBD1 (5 bases). CDR3 length equals 13 residues. Deletions cut 8 bases from V and 6 bases from J, with 14 bases between. From germline, CDR1 is KGHSH and CDR2 LQKENI. For the CDR3, the DNA is TGTGCCAGCCATCAGGGAAGGGGTCAGCCCCAGCATTTT. This gives the protein CASHQGRGQPQHF.

The chain links TRBV27 to TRBJ2-3, with D uncertain. Germline V CDR1 and CDR2: MNHEY, SMNVEV (reference sequence). The CDR3 has 15 amino acids. Trimming left V 3 bases short and J 2 bases short, with 12 bases between. CDR3 DNA sequence: TGTGCCAGCAGTTTGGCCCAATCCCCCACAGATACGCAGTATTTT. Amino acids: CASSLAQSPTDTQYF.

The genes are TRBV6-5 and TRBJ2-1; D remains unclear. V lost 6 bases, J lost 0 bases, and 9 bases lay in between. Germline CDR1 and CDR2: MNHEY and SVGAGI. CDR3 size: 14 residues. The CDR3 sequence: CASSPLSSYNEQFF. In DNA form, the CDR3 reads TGTGCCAGCAGCCCACTTAGCTCCTACAATGAGCAGTTCTTC.

The V call is TRBV2, the J call TRBJ1-5; D is unclear. This CDR3 has 15 amino acids. Trimming took off 7 bases at V and 3 bases at J, with 16 bases between the two ends. Germline V gene data show CDR1 as SNHLY and CDR2 as FYNNEI. The CDR3 nucleotides read TGTGCCAGCAAGGAAGGGCAGCGGATCAATCAGCCCCAGCATTTT. Translated: CASKEGQRINQPQHF.

This chain uses TRBV7-8 with TRBJ1-5; TRBD1 agrees at 7 bases. The CDR3 covers 15 residues. CDR1 and CDR2 from the germline V gene are SGHVS and FQNEAQ. Trimming cost V 2 bases and J 3 bases; bases outside gene matches: 4. The CDR3 region is CASSLYRGVNQPQHF. DNA for the CDR3: TGTGCCAGCAGCTTATACAGGGGAGTCAATCAGCCCCAGCATTTT.